This T cell receptor beta chain was identified during a study of blood T cells in healthy people across ages (dated by TCRdb to 2014 to 2015). In terms of the full investigation: In model experiments, roughly one uniquely barcoded TCR beta cDNA molecule per two T cells was captured by template switching. To track age-related changes in TCR beta repertoire diversity, the study relied on deep sequencing normalized with unique cDNA molecular identifiers. The donors were split into four age groups: young (average 16 years), middle-aged (more than 35), aged (roughly 65) and long-lived (roughly 88). To avoid experimental bias, donors of different ages were spread randomly across the sequencing lanes. The study analyzed two additional independent replicas of 1 million unique cDNA reads from the same blood draw for two donors, one aged 18 to 30 and one aged 80 or older. Overall study results and their limits: Total diversity estimates from one million sequenced T cells were considered lower bounds and underestimates. Compared with the aged group, the long-lived group had more naive CD4+ T cells, fewer expanded clones and increased TCR diversity, a pattern suggesting age selection. A strong correlation was found between observed TCR beta diversity and the percentage of naive T cells measured by flow cytometry. Conclusive comparison of naive and antigen-experienced compartments was prevented by the profiling of bulk unsorted PBMCs. As age increased, observed TCR beta diversity per million T cells dropped in a roughly linear way, and a significant reduction was already evident by age 40. Donor CMV infection status was unknown, potentially confounding age-related changes in expanded clonotypes.

The donors were roughly 39 Caucasian individuals from Russia, aged 6 to 90 years, who were systemically healthy. Ten milliliters of peripheral blood were collected from each donor into EDTA-treated Vacutainer tubes. Ficoll-Paque density-gradient centrifugation was used to isolate PBMCs, with at least 6 million per sample. Total RNA, at least 6 micrograms per sample, was extracted from PBMCs with Trizol reagent. For every donor, an aliquot of PBMCs went through flow cytometry to measure the percentages of naive CD45RAhigh/CD27high T cells. The method was 5' RACE. Reads for this sample came from an Illumina HiSeq 2500. A second PCR of roughly 7 to 11 cycles was performed with a sample-barcoded 5' primer and a J-beta primer mix. A template-switch 5' adaptor carrying 12 random nucleotides introduced a unique molecular identifier onto each TCR beta cDNA molecule. At least 3 million CDR3-containing paired-end reads were obtained from each sample. First-strand cDNA was synthesized from all RNA with the Mint cDNA synthesis kit, primed by a TRBC-specific oligonucleotide. Following uracil-DNA glycosylase treatment, all cDNA underwent a first 18-cycle PCR with the universal primers M1SS and BC2_uni_R. As for how the authors treated the data: Normalization of each sample was performed by random selection of 1 million high-quality reads, each carrying a distinct molecular identifier. Instead of being binned into consensus sequences, reads with shared molecular identifiers were discarded. MiTCR, run with a Q25 quality threshold and the strictest error-elimination algorithm, handled CDR3 identification, clonotype clustering and error correction. A nonparametric unseen species model with Euler transformation was used to estimate a lower bound on total TCR beta diversity. TCRdb reprocessing: public reads trimmed at Q25 with fastp, clones called with MiXCR, in-frame beta chains kept. Rows merge per CDR3 protein into single entries with the most common DNA and genes. The V and J calls shown here were made by TCRdb, not taken from the authors' results. This sample is represented by approximately 790,000 distinct CDR3 sequences; about 59% of them were singletons. Around 30% of the sample lies in the top ten.

The cysteine opens and the phenylalanine closes a CDR3 of 14 amino acids. The entry retains the CDR3 DNA only, 42 bases that are in frame from base 1. CDR1 and CDR2 are read off the germline V gene (reference sequence) as SEHNR and FQNEAQ. V trim: 5 bases; J trim: 6 bases; unmatched bases: 9. Worth noting for this clonotype: Its binding antigen is unknown. The sample holds no much larger clone one base away, and base qualities are not on file.

The rearrangement joined TRBV7-9 to TRBJ2-5, with TRBD2 matching 7 junction bases. The receptor's source is a young man in good health. Sequencing input: blood. The CDR3 protein sequence reads: CASSDELARKTQYF. Here is the DNA: TGTGCCAGCAGCGACGAACTAGCGCGGAAGACCCAGTACTTC.